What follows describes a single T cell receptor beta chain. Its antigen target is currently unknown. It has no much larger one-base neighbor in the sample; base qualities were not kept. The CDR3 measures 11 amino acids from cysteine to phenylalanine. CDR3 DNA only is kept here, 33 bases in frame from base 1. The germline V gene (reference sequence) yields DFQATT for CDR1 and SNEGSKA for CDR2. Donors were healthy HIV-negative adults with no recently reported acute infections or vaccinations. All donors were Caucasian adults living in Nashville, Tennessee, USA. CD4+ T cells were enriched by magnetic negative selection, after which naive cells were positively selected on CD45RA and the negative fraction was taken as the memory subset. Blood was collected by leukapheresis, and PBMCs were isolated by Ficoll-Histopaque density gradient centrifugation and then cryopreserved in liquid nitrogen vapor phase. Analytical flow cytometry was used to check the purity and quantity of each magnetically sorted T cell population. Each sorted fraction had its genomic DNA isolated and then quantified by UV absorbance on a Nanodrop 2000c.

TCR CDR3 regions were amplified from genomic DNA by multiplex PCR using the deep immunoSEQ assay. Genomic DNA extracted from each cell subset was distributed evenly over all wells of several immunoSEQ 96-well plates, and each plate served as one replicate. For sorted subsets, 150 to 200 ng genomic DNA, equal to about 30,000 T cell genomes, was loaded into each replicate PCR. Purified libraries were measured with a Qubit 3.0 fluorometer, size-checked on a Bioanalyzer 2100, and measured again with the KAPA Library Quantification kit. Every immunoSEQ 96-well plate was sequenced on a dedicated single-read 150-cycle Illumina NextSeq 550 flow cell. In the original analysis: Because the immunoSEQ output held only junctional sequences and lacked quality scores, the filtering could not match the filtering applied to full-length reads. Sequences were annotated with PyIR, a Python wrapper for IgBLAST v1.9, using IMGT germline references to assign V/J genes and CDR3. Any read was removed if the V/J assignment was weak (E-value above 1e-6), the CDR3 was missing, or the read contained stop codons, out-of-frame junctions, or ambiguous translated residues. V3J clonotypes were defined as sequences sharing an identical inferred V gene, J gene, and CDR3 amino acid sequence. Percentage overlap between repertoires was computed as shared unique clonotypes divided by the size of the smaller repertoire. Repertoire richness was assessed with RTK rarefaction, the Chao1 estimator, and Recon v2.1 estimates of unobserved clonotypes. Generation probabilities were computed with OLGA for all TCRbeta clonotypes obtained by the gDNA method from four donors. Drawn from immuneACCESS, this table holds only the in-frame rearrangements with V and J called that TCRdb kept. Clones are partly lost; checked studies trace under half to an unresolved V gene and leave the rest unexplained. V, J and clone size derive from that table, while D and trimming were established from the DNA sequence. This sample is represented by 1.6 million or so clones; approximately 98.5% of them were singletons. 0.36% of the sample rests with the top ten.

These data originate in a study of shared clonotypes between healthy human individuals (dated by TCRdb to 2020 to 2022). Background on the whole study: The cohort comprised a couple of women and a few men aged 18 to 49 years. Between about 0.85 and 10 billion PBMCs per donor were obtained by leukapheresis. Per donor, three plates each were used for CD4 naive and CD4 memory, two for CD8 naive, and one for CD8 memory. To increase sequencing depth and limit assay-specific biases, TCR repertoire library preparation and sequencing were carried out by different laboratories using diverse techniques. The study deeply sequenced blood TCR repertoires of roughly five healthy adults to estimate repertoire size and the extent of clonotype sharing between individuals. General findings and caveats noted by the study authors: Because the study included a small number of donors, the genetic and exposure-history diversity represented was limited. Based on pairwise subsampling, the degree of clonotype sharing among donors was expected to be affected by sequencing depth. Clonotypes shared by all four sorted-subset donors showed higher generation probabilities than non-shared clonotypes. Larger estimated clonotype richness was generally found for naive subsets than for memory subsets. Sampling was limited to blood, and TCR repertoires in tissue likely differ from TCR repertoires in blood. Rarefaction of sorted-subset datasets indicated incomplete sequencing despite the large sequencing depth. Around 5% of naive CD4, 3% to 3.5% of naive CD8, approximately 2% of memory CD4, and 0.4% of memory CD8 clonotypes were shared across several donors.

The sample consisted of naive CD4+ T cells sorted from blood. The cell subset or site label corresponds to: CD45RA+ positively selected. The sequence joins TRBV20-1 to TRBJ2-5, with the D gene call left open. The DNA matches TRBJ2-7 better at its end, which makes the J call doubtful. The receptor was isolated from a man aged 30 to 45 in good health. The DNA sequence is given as TGCAGTGCTAGGGAGTGGGACGAGCAGTACTTC. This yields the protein CSAREWDEQYF.